One T cell receptor beta chain is described in this entry. The antigen is not known. Every ophthalmopathy donor presented moderate-to-severe activity, CAS ≥3, NOSPECS ≥4 and duration under 3 months. Researchers turned away patients with other autoimmune diseases, uncontrolled infections, pregnancy or lactation. Serum thyroxine and TRAb, along with clinical symptoms, thyroid ultrasound and orbital computed tomography, were what diagnosis relied on. The record originates from a study of Graves' ophthalmopathy and Graves' hyperthyroidism. Study outcomes and limitations: The majority of expanded thyroid clonotypes above 0.001 frequency also occurred in blood.

Trimming cost V 1 base and J 3 bases; bases outside gene matches: 4. The germline gives CDR1 SGHAT, CDR2 FQNNGV. There are 16 residues in the CDR3. The TCR beta CDR3 regions underwent amplification from RNA transcripts. The first-round RT-PCR employed HTBI primers together with the Qiagen OneStep RT-PCR kit. A multiplex PCR was then performed as the second round. TCRdb passed the multiplex PCR reads through MiXCR, listing each CDR3 protein once. The table records 600,000 to 700,000 distinct CDR3 sequences, about two fifths of them present only once. The material sequenced was peripheral blood. This receptor was obtained from an adult man with Graves' ophthalmopathy. The chain joins TRBV11-2 to TRBJ1-5; 9 bases align to TRBD1. As DNA, the CDR3 is TGTGCCAGCAGCTTAGTTGGGACAGGGTCCAATCAGCCCCAGCATTTT. Encoded protein: CASSLVGTGSNQPQHF.